Each of the 5 T cell receptor beta chains below was sequenced from the same sample in a study of blood T cells in healthy people across ages. Sample-barcoded 5' priming and a J-beta primer mix drove a second PCR of 7 to 11 cycles. MiXCR, applied by TCRdb to the 5' RACE reads, yields one record per CDR3 protein. The sample lists 1.5 million or so distinct CDR3 sequences; 40% to 45% were seen once. Material for sequencing was blood. Receptor source: a woman younger than 35 in good health.

The sample holds many counts of this clonotype. The chain employs TRBV6-2 or TRBV6-3 and TRBJ2-1; TRBD2 is a possible D gene (6 bases). V was shortened by 2 bases and J by 5 bases, with 10 bases between the two germline ends. The CDR3 contains 14 residues. Germline CDR1 MNHEY, CDR2 SVGEGT. CDR3 protein: CASSYAGLHNEQFF. CDR3 sequence (DNA): TGTGCCAGCAGTTACGCGGGACTGCACAATGAGCAGTTCTTC.

CDR3 bases: TGCAGTGCCGCGACGGTGGGAAGGGATACGCAGTATTTT. Its protein product is CSAATVGRDTQYF. The J gene is TRBJ2-3, the V gene TRBV20-1, with no clear D. The germline V and J ends were trimmed by 6 bases and 6 bases, with 16 bases remaining between them. The CDR3 has 13 amino acids. Germline CDR1 DFQATT, CDR2 SNEGSKA (reference sequence).

This clonotype was counted a few times. This chain connects TRBV12-3 or TRBV12-4 to TRBJ1-2; D not certain. The V end lost 5 bases, the J end lost 4 bases, and 8 bases lay between the germline ends. The CDR3 length is 12 residues. This chain's CDR3 is CASSELGYGYTF. CDR3 sequence (DNA): TGTGCCAGCAGTGAACTGGGCTATGGCTACACCTTC.

The chain carries TRBV2 and TRBJ2-3, with 10 nucleotides matching TRBD1. The CDR3 loop spans 16 amino acids. Unmatched junction bases numbered 9, after V lost 8 bases and J lost 1 base. Germline assignment: CDR1 SNHLY and CDR2 FYNNEI. CDR3 region: CASGQDRGTGTDTQYF. The CDR3, as DNA: TGTGCCAGCGGACAGGACAGGGGGACCGGCACAGATACGCAGTATTTT.

There are a few counts of this clonotype. This chain links TRBV6-2 or TRBV6-3 with TRBJ2-4, with D maybe TRBD1 (5 bases). The CDR3 loop spans 15 amino acids. Trimming took 5 bases from V and 0 from J, leaving 11 bases between them. In germline, CDR1 is MNHEY, CDR2 SVGEGT. This chain's CDR3 is CASSPQGRAKNIQYF. CDR3 DNA sequence: TGTGCCAGCAGTCCGCAGGGTAGAGCCAAAAACATTCAGTACTTC.